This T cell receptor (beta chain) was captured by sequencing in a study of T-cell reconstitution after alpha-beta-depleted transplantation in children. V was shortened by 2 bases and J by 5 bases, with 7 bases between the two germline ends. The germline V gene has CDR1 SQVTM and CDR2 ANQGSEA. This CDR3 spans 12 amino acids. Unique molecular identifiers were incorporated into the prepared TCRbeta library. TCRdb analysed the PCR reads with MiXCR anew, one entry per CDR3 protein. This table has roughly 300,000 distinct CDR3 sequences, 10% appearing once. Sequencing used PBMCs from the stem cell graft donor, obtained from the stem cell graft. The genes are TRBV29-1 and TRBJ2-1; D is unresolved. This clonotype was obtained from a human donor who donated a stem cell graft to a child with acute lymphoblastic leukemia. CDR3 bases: TGCAGCGTTGAAAGGCAAGACAATGAGCAGTTCTTC. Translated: CSVERQDNEQFF.